Following are 29 T cell receptor beta chains from one sample sequenced in a study of shared clonotypes between healthy human individuals. This table comes from immunoSEQ multiplex PCR, and its TCRdb copy is limited to in-frame clones, with some not included. Here the sample spans about 1 million clones, about 77% being singletons. The sequencing input was memory CD4+ T cells sorted from blood. Stated subset: CD45RA-negative fraction. These TCRs come from a man aged 18 to 35 in good health.

The chain employs TRBV5-1 and TRBJ2-3; 11 bases map to TRBD2. Germline V gene sequence: CDR1 SGHRS, CDR2 YFSETQ. The CDR3 is made up of 17 amino acids. V lost 0 bases to trimming and J lost 4 bases; unmatched junction nucleotides: 7. CDR3 nucleotides: TGCGCCAGCAGCTTGGCCGATACTAGCGGGGGTGCAGATACGCAGTATTTT. Encoded protein: CASSLADTSGGADTQYF.

Note on this clone: The same CDR3 also results from other DNA sequences found in this sample. The chain joins TRBV5-6 to TRBJ1-5; no definite D call. The CDR3 runs to 15 residues. V shed 1 base and J shed 0 bases, with 8 bases lying between them. Per the germline V gene, CDR1 is SGHDT and CDR2 is YYEEEE. CDR3 loop: CASSLSGYSNQPQHF. As DNA, the CDR3 is TGTGCCAGCAGCTTGTCAGGTTATAGCAATCAGCCCCAGCATTTT.

The chain links TRBV7-2 to TRBJ2-7, with D possibly being TRBD1 or TRBD2 (6 bases each). This CDR3 comprises 14 residues. The V end was cut by 5 bases, the J end by 3 bases, with 14 bases between. Germline loops: CDR1 SGHTA, CDR2 FQGNSA. In nucleotides, the CDR3 is TGTGCCAGCAGCGAGGGGGGACTTTACTACGAGCAGTACTTC. This translates into CASSEGGLYYEQYF.

This clone has only a few counts. This rearrangement joins TRBV10-2 to TRBJ1-5, with a weak D call TRBD1 (5 bases). Trimming removed 3 bases from V and 3 bases from J, with 6 bases in between. The CDR3 runs to 13 residues. Germline V gives CDR1 WSHSY, CDR2 SAAADI. CDR3 sequence reads: CASSEQVNQPQHF. CDR3 sequence (DNA): TGCGCCAGCAGTGAACAGGTCAATCAGCCCCAGCATTTT.

With regard to this clone: Distinct nucleotide sequences in the sample also encode this CDR3. The V call is TRBV28, the J call TRBJ1-1; 7 nucleotides agree with TRBD1. The CDR3 is 12 amino acids. After removal of 2 bases from V and 8 bases from J, the junction contained 2 bases not matched to a gene. Germline V gives CDR1 MDHEN, CDR2 SYDVKM. In DNA form, the CDR3 reads TGTGCCAGCAGTTTACTGGACAGGGAAGCTTTCTTT. This sequence encodes CASSLLDREAFF.

J is TRBJ1-5 and V is TRBV9, with D uncertain. V was pared by 0 bases and J by 7 bases, with 14 bases between. This CDR3 is built from 15 residues. The germline V gene has CDR1 SGDLS and CDR2 YYNGEE. The CDR3 region is CASSVGADLGQPQHF. The CDR3 DNA is TGTGCCAGCAGCGTAGGGGCAGATCTAGGACAGCCCCAGCATTTT.

The gene calls are TRBV6-5 and TRBJ1-1; D might be TRBD1 (6 bases). CDR1 is MNHEY and CDR2 is SVGAGI in the germline V gene. The CDR3 has 14 residues. Trimming took off 6 bases at V and 5 bases at J, with 16 bases between the two ends. The CDR3 bases are TGTGCCAGCAGCCCCGAAAAAGGGGGTACTGAAGCTTTCTTT. Amino acids: CASSPEKGGTEAFF.

The chain links TRBV5-1 to TRBJ1-2; 8 bases map to TRBD1. The germline V gene has CDR1 SGHRS and CDR2 YFSETQ. The V segment lost 6 bases and the J segment 6 bases; nucleotides outside the gene matches: 7. This CDR3 contains 13 residues. Here the CDR3 DNA reads TGCGCCAGCACCGAGGACAGGGTTGATGGCTACACCTTC. As protein: CASTEDRVDGYTF.

This clone occurred a few times. The chain recombines TRBV5-6 with TRBJ2-5, with 8 bases that match TRBD2. The CDR3 contains 15 residues. Germline trimming cut 8 bases from V and 5 bases from J; bases unmatched to any gene: 14. CDR1 and CDR2 (germline): SGHDT, YYEEEE. The CDR3, as DNA: TGTGCCAGTCTAGGCGGGGGGCTTGGAGGTGAGACCCAGTACTTC. This codes for CASLGGGLGGETQYF.

The chain links TRBV11-2 to TRBJ1-4, with D possibly TRBD1 on 6 matching bases. CDR3 length: 15 residues. Trimming took off 4 bases at V and 7 bases at J, with 16 bases between the two ends. The germline V gene encodes CDR1 SGHAT and CDR2 FQNNGV. DNA of the CDR3: TGTGCCAGCAGCTCCCTCAGGGGTATCACTGAAAAACTGTTTTTT. Translation: CASSSLRGITEKLFF. Complete variable domain (other parts from reference TRBV11-2 and TRBJ1-4): EAGVAQSPRYKIIEKRQSVAFWCNPISGHATLYWYQQILGQGPKLLIQFQNNGVVDDSQLPKDRFSAERLKGVDSTLKIQPAKLEDSAVYLCASSSLRGITEKLFFGSGTQLSVL.

In its sample, this clone was seen a few times. The chain is built from TRBV30 and TRBJ2-3, with 12 bases that match TRBD2. CDR1 is GTSNPN, CDR2 SVGIG, per germline (reference sequence). The junction had 10 bases not matched to a gene; V was cut back by 5 bases and J by 4 bases. This CDR3 region has 16 residues. The CDR3 DNA is TGTGCCTGGCGCCCTCGGACTAGCGGGGTATCAGATACGCAGTATTTT. This sequence encodes CAWRPRTSGVSDTQYF.

The gene calls are TRBV5-1 and TRBJ2-5, with 7 positions matching TRBD1. V gave up 5 bases and J gave up 2 bases; unmatched junction bases: 3. Germline CDR1 and CDR2: SGHRS and YFSETQ. The CDR3 spans 13 residues. The CDR3, as DNA: TGCGCCAGCAGAACAGGGGTTCAAGAGACCCAGTACTTC. Protein sequence: CASRTGVQETQYF.

This clone was found once. This chain connects TRBV20-1 to TRBJ1-3; D gene unclear. CDR3 length equals 11 residues. Germline V gene sequence: CDR1 DFQATT, CDR2 SNEGSKA (reference sequence). Trimming took 4 bases from V and 3 from J, leaving 4 bases between them. The CDR3, as DNA: TGCAGTGCTAAGGGTGGAAACACCATATATTTT. Residues: CSAKGGNTIYF.

Regarding this clone: Germline is not matched at one junction end, which may reflect a read error. J is TRBJ2-7 and V is TRBV7-7, with a weak D call TRBD2 (6 bases). This CDR3 comprises 13 residues. The germline gives CDR1 SSHAT, CDR2 FNYEAQ (reference sequence). DNA of the CDR3: TGTGCTAGCAGCCGGGACTCCCGGGACGAGCAGTACTTC. It yields the protein CASSRDSRDEQYF.

This clone was seen only once. The CDR3 region is CASRQGTNTGELFF. CDR3 DNA sequence: TGTGCCAGCAGACAGGGGACGAACACCGGGGAGCTGTTTTTT. The chain joins TRBV7-9 to TRBJ2-2, with 7 bases that match TRBD1. There are 14 residues in the CDR3. Looked up from germline, CDR1 is SEHNR and CDR2 is FQNEAQ (reference sequence). Trimming at V came to 6 bases and at J to 0 bases, leaving 1 base not matched to a gene.

This clone appeared a few times. V usage is TRBV12-5 and J usage is TRBJ1-5, with no clear D. CDR3 size: 17 residues. CDR1 and CDR2 from the germline V gene are LGHNT and FRNRAP. Trimming removed 1 base at V and 5 bases at J, with 18 bases between. This CDR3 is CASGLEYREEHDQPQHF. CDR3 nucleotide sequence: TGTGCTAGTGGTTTGGAATACCGGGAGGAGCATGATCAGCCCCAGCATTTT. Filled out from reference TRBV12-5 and TRBJ1-5, the complete variable domain reads DARVTQTPRHKVTEMGQEVTMRCQPILGHNTVFWYRQTMMQGLELLAYFRNRAPLDDSGMPKDRFSAEMPDATLATLKIQPSEPRDSAVYFCASGLEYREEHDQPQHFGDGTRLSIL.

This clone appeared many times. The V gene is TRBV4-1, the J gene TRBJ2-7; 10 bases agree with TRBD2. Looked up from germline, CDR1 is MGHRA and CDR2 is YSYEKL. This CDR3 has 17 amino acids. With V trimmed by 0 bases and J by 5 bases, 10 bases remained unmatched. CDR3 residues: CASSQDGGGLATNEQYF. CDR3 DNA sequence: TGCGCCAGCAGCCAAGATGGGGGGGGACTAGCGACCAACGAGCAGTACTTC.

This clone was recorded only once. The chain is built from TRBV5-4 and TRBJ2-2; a possible D gene is TRBD2 (6 bases). Per germline, CDR1 SGHNT and CDR2 YYREEE (reference sequence). The CDR3 totals 16 residues. Between the trimmed V and J ends, which lost 3 bases and 3 bases, there was a span of 15 bases. CDR3 coding DNA: TGTGCCAGCAGCTGGGGCGGGGCGAGATACACCGGGGAGCTGTTTTTT. Translation gives CASSWGGARYTGELFF.

This clone was counted between two and nine times. The chain couples TRBV7-2 to TRBJ1-1; 7 bases match TRBD1. The ends lost 7 bases at V and 0 bases at J; junction bases unmatched: 5. This CDR3 is built from 14 residues. Germline V CDR1 and CDR2: SGHTA, FQGNSA. The CDR3 region is CASKRQGMNTEAFF. In DNA form, the CDR3 reads TGTGCCAGCAAGCGACAGGGTATGAACACTGAAGCTTTCTTT.

Points on this clone: This clone may be a read error of a much larger clone one base away. The chain has TRBV18 and TRBJ1-2, with no clear D. V was cut by 3 bases and J by 7 bases, with 12 bases left in between. Germline assignment: CDR1 KGHSH and CDR2 LQKENI. The CDR3 totals 13 residues. Written as DNA, the CDR3 is TGTGCCAGCTCACCGGAAGCTTTGGGTGGCTACACCTTC. This translates into CASSPEALGGYTF.

This chain links TRBV6-5 with TRBJ2-7; 11 positions match TRBD2. The CDR3 totals 15 residues. V shed 2 bases and J 3 bases; nucleotides not matched to a gene: 3. Germline CDR1 is MNHEY and CDR2 is SVGAGI. CDR3 sequence reads: CASSYRLAGIYEQYF. The CDR3 DNA sequence: TGTGCCAGCAGTTACCGACTAGCGGGAATCTACGAGCAGTACTTC.

The chain couples TRBV5-1 to TRBJ1-2, with TRBD1 identical over 7 bases. Germline V gene lookup returns CDR1 SGHRS and CDR2 YFSETQ. V gave up 4 bases and J gave up 5 bases; unmatched junction bases: 8. There are 14 residues in the CDR3. The CDR3 reads CASSPTGPGYGYTF. CDR3 DNA sequence: TGCGCCAGCAGCCCGACAGGGCCGGGGTATGGCTACACCTTC.

The table lists this clone with a few counts. V gene TRBV9 combines with J gene TRBJ2-7; no clear D. CDR3 length: 13 amino acids. Trimming shortened V by 0 bases and J by 4 bases, and 8 bases separated the two germline ends. From germline, CDR1 is SGDLS and CDR2 YYNGEE. The CDR3 region has the DNA TGTGCCAGCAGCGTAGACCCTGCTTACGAGCAGTACTTC. The encoded protein is CASSVDPAYEQYF.

The V call is TRBV7-2, the J call TRBJ2-7, with 12 nucleotides matching TRBD2. The germline gives CDR1 SGHTA, CDR2 FQGNSA. The CDR3 contains 16 residues. With 5 bases clipped from V and 5 bases from J, the junction kept 10 bases outside the gene matches. The DNA of the CDR3 is TGTGCCAGCAGCACCGGGACTAGCGGGCGCTTTAACGAGCAGTACTTC. It specifies CASSTGTSGRFNEQYF.

The CDR3 is CASSPSGSRRTDTQYF. The CDR3, as DNA: TGTGCCAGCAGCCCTAGCGGCTCCAGGAGGACAGATACGCAGTATTTT. V gene TRBV7-2 combines with J gene TRBJ2-3, with 7 positions matching TRBD2. Trimming cost V 5 bases and J 3 bases; bases outside gene matches: 11. Per germline, CDR1 SGHTA and CDR2 FQGNSA. The CDR3 contains 16 residues.

The chain has TRBV27 and TRBJ1-2, with D possibly TRBD1 on 5 matching bases. Trimming took 2 bases from V and 7 from J, leaving 11 bases between them. This CDR3 contains 13 residues. Per the germline V gene, CDR1 is MNHEY and CDR2 is SMNVEV (reference sequence). The CDR3 protein is CASSLIGGSGYTF. The CDR3, as DNA: TGTGCCAGCAGTTTAATTGGGGGTTCTGGCTACACCTTC.

This clone was counted a few times. The chain employs TRBV20-1 and TRBJ1-2, with a weak D call TRBD1 (6 bases). The CDR3 spans 11 residues. Germline assignment: CDR1 DFQATT and CDR2 SNEGSKA (reference sequence). Trimming pared 8 bases from V and 5 bases from J, leaving 12 bases between. The CDR3 region has the DNA TGCAGTCATCAACAGGGATATGGCTACACCTTC. It is translated as CSHQQGYGYTF.

The gene calls are TRBV15 and TRBJ1-2; D unclear. This CDR3 is built from 15 residues. Trimming took off 3 bases at V and 1 base at J, with 12 bases between the two ends. The germline gives CDR1 LNHNV, CDR2 YYDKDF (reference sequence). This CDR3 is CATSREEWGNYGYTF. CDR3 nucleotide sequence: TGTGCCACCAGCAGGGAGGAGTGGGGTAACTATGGCTACACCTTC. Complete variable domain (other parts from reference TRBV15 and TRBJ1-2): DAMVIQNPRYQVTQFGKPVTLSCSQTLNHNVMYWYQQKSSQAPKLLFHYYDKDFNNEADTPDNFQSRRPNTSFCFLDIRSPGLGDTAMYLCATSREEWGNYGYTFGSGTRLTVV.

The chain recombines TRBV7-9 with TRBJ1-6; D possibly corresponds to TRBD1 (5 bases). Trimming removed 4 bases from V and 10 bases from J, with 11 bases in between. The CDR3 runs to 13 residues. Per germline, CDR1 SEHNR and CDR2 FQNEAQ (reference sequence). The DNA for the CDR3 is TGTGCCAGCAGCTGGTCCGGGGACTCACCCCTCCACTTT. As protein: CASSWSGDSPLHF. Filled out from reference TRBV7-9 and TRBJ1-6, the complete variable domain reads DTGVSQNPRHKITKRGQNVTFRCDPISEHNRLYWYRQTLGQGPEFLTYFQNEAQLEKSRLLSDRFSAERPKGSFSTLEIQRTEQGDSAMYLCASSWSGDSPLHFGNGTRLTVT.